This T cell receptor beta chain was documented in a study of OX40 agonist ivuxolimab in advanced cancers. Clones were read by immunoSEQ multiplex PCR, and TCRdb kept only the in-frame ones, dropping some. Altogether about 26,000 clones are present, 85% to 90% being singletons, with the ten largest covering approximately 19%. Study-wide results and caveats: Undetermined was the antigen specificity of the expanded peripheral T cells.

In the case of this clone: Antigen unknown.

V was pared by 0 bases and J by 3 bases, with 9 bases between. The CDR3 is 15 residues long. The V call is TRBV5-3, the J call TRBJ2-2, with D possibly being TRBD1 (6 bases). TRBV5-3 is an ORF, and what it does is uncertain. This clonotype originated in an adult with an advanced solid tumor such as melanoma, head and neck, liver or kidney cancer. Material: CD4+ or CD8+ T cells sorted from blood, obtained in a trial of the OX40 agonist ivuxolimab. This CDR3 reads CARSLAGADTGELFF. In nucleotides, the CDR3 is TGTGCCAGAAGCTTGGCAGGGGCTGACACCGGGGAGCTGTTTTTT.